These T cell receptor beta chains were read from a single sample in a study of Ad26.COV2.S vaccination and SARS-CoV-2 variants. Using immunoSEQ multiplex PCR, the repertoire was profiled, and TCRdb retains in-frame clones only, with some absent. The table has hundreds of thousands of clones, roughly 90% seen once. This specimen consisted of peripheral blood, obtained in a trial of Ad26.COV2.S vaccine versus placebo. These TCRs come from a person between 18 and 59 years old who received the Ad26.COV2.S COVID-19 vaccine or a placebo. The CDR3 runs from the conserved cysteine through the conserved F or W. D genes are given only for firm matches. Some rows have no size entry. The others give once, few or many, or a class for an expanded clone.

abundance: .; len: 19; d_gene: .; j_gene: TRBJ2-3; v_gene: TRBV19; CDR3nt: TGTGCCAGTAGACCCAACGTATTGGGGACGAATAAACACAGGGATACGCAGTATTTT; CDR3aa: CASRPNVLGTNKHRDTQYF
abundance: .; len: 15; d_gene: .; j_gene: TRBJ2-6; v_gene: TRBV2; CDR3nt: TGTGCCAGCAGTACCAACAGGGCTGGGGCCAACGTCCTGACTTTC; CDR3aa: CASSTNRAGANVLTF
abundance: .; len: 14; d_gene: .; j_gene: TRBJ1-1; v_gene: TRBV18; CDR3nt: TGTGCCAGCTCACCAACCAGCCTAAACACTGAAGCTTTCTTT; CDR3aa: CASSPTSLNTEAFF
abundance: once; len: 14; d_gene: .; j_gene: TRBJ1-1; v_gene: TRBV3-1/TRBV3-2; CDR3nt: TGTGCCAGCAGCCAAGCAGAGTATAGCACTGAAGCTTTCTTT; CDR3aa: CASSQAEYSTEAFF
abundance: .; len: 12; d_gene: .; j_gene: TRBJ1-1; v_gene: TRBV6-6; CDR3nt: TGTGCCAGCAGTTACCGAGACACTGAAGCTTTCTTT; CDR3aa: CASSYRDTEAFF
abundance: .; len: 10; d_gene: .; j_gene: TRBJ2-5; v_gene: TRBV20-1; CDR3nt: TGCAGTGCCCAGAGAGAGACCCAGTACTTC; CDR3aa: CSAQRETQYF
abundance: .; len: 16; d_gene: TRBD1; j_gene: TRBJ1-2; v_gene: TRBV7-2; CDR3nt: TGTGCCAGCAGCTTAGGAACGACAGGGGGTAAGGATGGCTACACCTTC; CDR3aa: CASSLGTTGGKDGYTF
abundance: .; len: 14; d_gene: .; j_gene: TRBJ2-2; v_gene: TRBV18; CDR3nt: TGTGCCAGCTCACCACCAGCAGGCACCGGGGAGCTGTTTTTT; CDR3aa: CASSPPAGTGELFF
abundance: .; len: 16; d_gene: .; j_gene: TRBJ1-1; v_gene: TRBV27; CDR3nt: TGTGCCAGCAGTTTATTCCGTGAGACAGGGAACACTGAAGCTTTCTTT; CDR3aa: CASSLFRETGNTEAFF
abundance: .; len: 16; d_gene: TRBD2; j_gene: TRBJ2-3; v_gene: TRBV7-9; CDR3nt: TGTGCCAGCAGCCCGACTAGCGGGAGGGCCTGGGAGGCGCAGTATTTT; CDR3aa: CASSPTSGRAWEAQYF
abundance: .; len: 16; d_gene: .; j_gene: TRBJ2-6; v_gene: TRBV5-1; CDR3nt: TGCGCCAGCAGCCCCCCGGGGAGCTCTGGGGCCAACGTCCTGACTTTC; CDR3aa: CASSPPGSSGANVLTF
abundance: .; len: 12; d_gene: .; j_gene: TRBJ2-1; v_gene: TRBV4-1; CDR3nt: TGCGCCAGCAGCGCCCAGGGGAATGAGCAGTTCTTC; CDR3aa: CASSAQGNEQFF
abundance: .; len: 15; d_gene: TRBD2; j_gene: TRBJ2-7; v_gene: TRBV7-2; CDR3nt: TGTGCCAGCAGCGCTACTAGCGGGGGGAACTACGAGCAGTACTTC; CDR3aa: CASSATSGGNYEQYF
abundance: .; len: 14; d_gene: .; j_gene: TRBJ2-3; v_gene: TRBV6-6; CDR3nt: TGTGCCAGCAGCCCCAAGAGGGACACAGATACGCAGTATTTT; CDR3aa: CASSPKRDTDTQYF
abundance: .; len: 16; d_gene: TRBD2; j_gene: TRBJ2-3; v_gene: TRBV7-9; CDR3nt: TGTGCCAGCACCCCGAGCGGAGCGGGAGGTTCAGATACGCAGTATTTT; CDR3aa: CASTPSGAGGSDTQYF
abundance: once; len: 15; d_gene: TRBD2; j_gene: TRBJ2-7; v_gene: TRBV19; CDR3nt: TGTGCCAGTAGTATTTCTAGCGGGAACACCTACGAGCAGTACTTC; CDR3aa: CASSISSGNTYEQYF
abundance: once; len: 12; d_gene: .; j_gene: TRBJ1-3; v_gene: TRBV3-1/TRBV3-2; CDR3nt: TGTGCCAGCAGCCTCACCCGGGACACCATATATTTT; CDR3aa: CASSLTRDTIYF
abundance: .; len: 14; d_gene: .; j_gene: TRBJ1-1; v_gene: TRBV3-1/TRBV3-2; CDR3nt: TGTGCCAGCAGCCAAGTACGGGAGGACACTGAAGCTTTCTTT; CDR3aa: CASSQVREDTEAFF
abundance: .; len: 15; d_gene: .; j_gene: TRBJ2-5; v_gene: TRBV7-6; CDR3nt: TGTGCCAGCAGCTCCCCCCGGGGAAGGGAAGAGACCCAGTACTTC; CDR3aa: CASSSPRGREETQYF
abundance: once; len: 18; d_gene: TRBD1; j_gene: TRBJ2-5; v_gene: TRBV18; CDR3nt: TGTGCCAGCTCACCAAATCCTACAACGGACAGGGGGCTGGAGACCCAGTACTTC; CDR3aa: CASSPNPTTDRGLETQYF
abundance: .; len: 13; d_gene: .; j_gene: TRBJ2-7; v_gene: TRBV2; CDR3nt: TGTGCCAGCAGTCTTCTACCGAGGGGCGAGCAGTACTTC; CDR3aa: CASSLLPRGEQYF
abundance: .; len: 12; d_gene: .; j_gene: TRBJ2-3; v_gene: TRBV7-8; CDR3nt: TGTGCCAGCAGCAGAGTCACAGATACGCAGTATTTT; CDR3aa: CASSRVTDTQYF
abundance: .; len: 17; d_gene: .; j_gene: TRBJ1-5; v_gene: TRBV21-1; CDR3nt: TGTGCCAGCACCACGACCGGGACCGAGTGGGTCAATCAGCCCCAGCATTTT; CDR3aa: CASTTTGTEWVNQPQHF
abundance: .; len: 15; d_gene: TRBD2; j_gene: TRBJ2-3; v_gene: TRBV4-2; CDR3nt: TGTGCCAGCAGCCAAGAGGGTAGCGGGAGTTATACGCAGTATTTT; CDR3aa: CASSQEGSGSYTQYF
abundance: .; len: 13; d_gene: .; j_gene: TRBJ2-3; v_gene: TRBV6-5; CDR3nt: TGTGCCAGCCGGAAGACCCTATCAGATACGCAGTATTTT; CDR3aa: CASRKTLSDTQYF
abundance: many; len: 12; d_gene: .; j_gene: TRBJ2-7; v_gene: TRBV12-3/TRBV12-4; CDR3nt: TGTGCCAGCAGTCCTACTAGGAGAGAGCAGTACTTC; CDR3aa: CASSPTRREQYF
abundance: .; len: 16; d_gene: .; j_gene: TRBJ1-1; v_gene: TRBV4-1; CDR3nt: TGCGCCAGCAGCCAAGATCCTCGACGACCAGGGCCTGAAGCTTTCTTT; CDR3aa: CASSQDPRRPGPEAFF
abundance: .; len: 13; d_gene: .; j_gene: TRBJ2-3; v_gene: TRBV18; CDR3nt: TGTGCCAGCTTCAGGGTGGGCACAGATACGCAGTATTTT; CDR3aa: CASFRVGTDTQYF
abundance: .; len: 15; d_gene: .; j_gene: TRBJ1-2; v_gene: TRBV12-2; CDR3nt: TGTGCAAGTCGCTTAAAGGACCCCTTAAACTATGGCTACACCTTC; CDR3aa: CASRLKDPLNYGYTF